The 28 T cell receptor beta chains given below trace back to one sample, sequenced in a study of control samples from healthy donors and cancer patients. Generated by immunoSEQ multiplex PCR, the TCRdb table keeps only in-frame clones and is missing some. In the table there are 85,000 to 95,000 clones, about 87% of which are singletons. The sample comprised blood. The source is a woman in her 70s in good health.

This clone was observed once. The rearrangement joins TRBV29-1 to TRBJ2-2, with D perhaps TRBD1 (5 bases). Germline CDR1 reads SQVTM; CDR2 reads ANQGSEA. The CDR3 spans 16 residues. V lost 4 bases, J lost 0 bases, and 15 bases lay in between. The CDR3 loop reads CSVVRGAGSNTGELFF. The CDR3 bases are TGCAGCGTTGTTCGAGGTGCAGGGTCGAACACCGGGGAGCTGTTTTTT.

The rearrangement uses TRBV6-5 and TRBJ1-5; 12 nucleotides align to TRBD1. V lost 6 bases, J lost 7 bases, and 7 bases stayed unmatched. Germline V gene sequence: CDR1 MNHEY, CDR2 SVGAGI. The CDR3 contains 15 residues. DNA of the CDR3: TGTGCCAGCAGGAGGGACAGGGGGCGCGAACAGCCCCAGCATTTT. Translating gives CASRRDRGREQPQHF.

CDR3 bases: TGTGCCAGTAGTATAGATCAAGGGGGCGACACTGAAGCTTTCTTT. It yields the protein CASSIDQGGDTEAFF. V usage is TRBV19 and J usage is TRBJ1-1; 7 nucleotides align to TRBD1. With V trimmed by 0 bases and J by 3 bases, 4 bases remained unmatched. CDR3 size: 15 residues. CDR1 and CDR2 from the germline V gene are LNHDA and SQIVND (reference sequence).

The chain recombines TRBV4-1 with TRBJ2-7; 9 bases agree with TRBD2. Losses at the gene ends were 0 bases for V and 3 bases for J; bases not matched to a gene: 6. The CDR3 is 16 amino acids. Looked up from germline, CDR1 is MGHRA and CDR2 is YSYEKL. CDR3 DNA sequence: TGCGCCAGCAGCCAAGAAAGTTTAGCGGGGGACTACGAGCAGTACTTC. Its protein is CASSQESLAGDYEQYF.

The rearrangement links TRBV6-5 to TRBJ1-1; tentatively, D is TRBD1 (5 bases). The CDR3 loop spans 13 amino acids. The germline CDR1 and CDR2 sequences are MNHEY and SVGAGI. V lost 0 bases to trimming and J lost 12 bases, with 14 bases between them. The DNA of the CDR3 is TGTGCCAGCAGTTACTCGAACCCCAGGGTGACTTTCTTT. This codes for CASSYSNPRVTFF.

CDR3: CASSQETFRPLHF. As DNA, the CDR3 is TGTGCCAGCAGCCAAGAAACTTTTCGGCCCCTCCACTTT. The chain carries TRBV3-1 (or the pseudogene TRBV3-2) and TRBJ1-6; D is unclear. The CDR3 extends over 13 amino acids. The V end lost 0 bases, the J end lost 13 bases, and 10 bases lay between the germline ends. The V gene's germline CDR1 is LGHDT and CDR2 YNNKEL (reference sequence).

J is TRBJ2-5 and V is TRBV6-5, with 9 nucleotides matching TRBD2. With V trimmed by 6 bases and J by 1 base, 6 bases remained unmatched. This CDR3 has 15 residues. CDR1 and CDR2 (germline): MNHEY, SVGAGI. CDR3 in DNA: TGTGCCAGCAGGAGAAGCGGGGGGACCCAAGAGACCCAGTACTTC. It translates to CASRRSGGTQETQYF.

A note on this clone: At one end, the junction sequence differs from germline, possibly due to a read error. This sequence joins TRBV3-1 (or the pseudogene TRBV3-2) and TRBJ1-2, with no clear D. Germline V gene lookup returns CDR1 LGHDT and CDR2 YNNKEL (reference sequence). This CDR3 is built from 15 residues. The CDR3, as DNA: TGTGCCAACAGCCAAGCTAGGGCCAGGACCTATGGCTACACCTTC. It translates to CANSQARARTYGYTF.

This CDR3 is CASSGWEEQYF. CDR3 nucleotide sequence: TGTGCCAGCAGTGGATGGGAAGAGCAGTACTTC. V is TRBV2 and J is TRBJ2-7, with unresolved D. V dropped 4 bases and J dropped 7 bases, with 8 bases sitting between them. Per the germline V gene, CDR1 is SNHLY and CDR2 is FYNNEI. The CDR3 runs to 11 residues.

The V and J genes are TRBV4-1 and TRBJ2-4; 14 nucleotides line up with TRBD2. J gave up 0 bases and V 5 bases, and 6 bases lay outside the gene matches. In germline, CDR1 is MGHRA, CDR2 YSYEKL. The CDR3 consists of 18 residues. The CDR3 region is CASSVTSGGARAKNIQYF. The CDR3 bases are TGCGCCAGCAGCGTGACTAGCGGGGGGGCTAGAGCCAAAAACATTCAGTACTTC.

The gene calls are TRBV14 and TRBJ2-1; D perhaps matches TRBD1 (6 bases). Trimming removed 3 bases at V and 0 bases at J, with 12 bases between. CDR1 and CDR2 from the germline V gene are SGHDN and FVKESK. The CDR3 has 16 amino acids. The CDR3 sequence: CASSHTGPLSYNEQFF. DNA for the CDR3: TGTGCCAGCAGCCATACAGGGCCCCTCTCCTACAATGAGCAGTTCTTC.

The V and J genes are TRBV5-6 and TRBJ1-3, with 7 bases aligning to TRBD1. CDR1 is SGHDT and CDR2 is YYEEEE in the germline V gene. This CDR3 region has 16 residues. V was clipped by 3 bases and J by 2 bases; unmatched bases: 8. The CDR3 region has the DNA TGTGCCAGCAGCTACTTGACAGGGACGACTGGAAACACCATATATTTT. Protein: CASSYLTGTTGNTIYF.

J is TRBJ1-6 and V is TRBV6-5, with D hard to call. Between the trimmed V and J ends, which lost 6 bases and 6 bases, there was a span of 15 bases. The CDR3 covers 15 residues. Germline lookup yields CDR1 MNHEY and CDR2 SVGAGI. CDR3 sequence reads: CASSRGPGGNSPLHF. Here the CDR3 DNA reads TGTGCCAGCAGCCGTGGACCCGGCGGTAATTCACCCCTCCACTTT.

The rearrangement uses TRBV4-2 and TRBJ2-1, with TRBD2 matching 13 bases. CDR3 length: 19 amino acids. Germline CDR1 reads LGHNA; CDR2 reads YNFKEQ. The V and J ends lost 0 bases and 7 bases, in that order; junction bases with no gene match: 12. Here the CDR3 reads CASSQDRSRTSGGRNEQFF. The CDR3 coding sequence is TGTGCCAGCAGCCAAGATAGGTCCCGGACTAGCGGGGGCCGGAATGAGCAGTTCTTC.

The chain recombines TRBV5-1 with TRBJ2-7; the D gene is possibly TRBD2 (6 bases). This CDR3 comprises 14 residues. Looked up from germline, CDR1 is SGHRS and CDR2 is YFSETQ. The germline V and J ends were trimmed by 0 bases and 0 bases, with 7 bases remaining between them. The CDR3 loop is CASSLDSGSYEQYF. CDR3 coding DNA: TGCGCCAGCAGCTTGGATAGCGGCTCCTACGAGCAGTACTTC.

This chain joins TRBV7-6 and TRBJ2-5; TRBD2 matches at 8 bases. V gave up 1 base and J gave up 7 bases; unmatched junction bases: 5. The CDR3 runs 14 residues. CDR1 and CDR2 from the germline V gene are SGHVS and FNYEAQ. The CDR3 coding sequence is TGTGCCAGCAGCTTAGTGGAGGCGGGGGGGACCCAGTACTTC. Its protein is CASSLVEAGGTQYF. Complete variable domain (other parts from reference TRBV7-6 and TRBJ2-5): GAGVSQSPRYKVTKRGQDVALRCDPISGHVSLYWYRQALGQGPEFLTYFNYEAQQDKSGLPNDRFSAERPEGSISTLTIQRTEQRDSAMYRCASSLVEAGGTQYFGPGTRLLVL.

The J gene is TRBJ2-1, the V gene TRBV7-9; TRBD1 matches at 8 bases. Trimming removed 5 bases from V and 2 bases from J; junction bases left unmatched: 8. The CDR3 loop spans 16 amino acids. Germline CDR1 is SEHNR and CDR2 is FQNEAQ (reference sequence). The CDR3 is CASSQGPRGPYNEQFF. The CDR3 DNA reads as TGTGCCAGCAGCCAAGGCCCCAGGGGGCCCTACAATGAGCAGTTCTTC.

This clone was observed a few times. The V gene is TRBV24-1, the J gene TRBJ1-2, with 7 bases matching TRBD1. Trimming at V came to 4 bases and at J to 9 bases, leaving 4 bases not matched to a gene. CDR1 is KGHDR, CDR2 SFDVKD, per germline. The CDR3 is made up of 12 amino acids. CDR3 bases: TGTGCCACCAGTGACCACAGGGGAAGCTACACCTTC. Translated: CATSDHRGSYTF.

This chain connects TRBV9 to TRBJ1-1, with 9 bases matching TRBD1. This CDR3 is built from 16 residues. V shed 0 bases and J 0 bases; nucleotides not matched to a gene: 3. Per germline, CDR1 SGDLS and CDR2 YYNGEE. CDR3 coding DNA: TGTGCCAGCAGCGTAGGACAGGGGGGGATGAACACTGAAGCTTTCTTT. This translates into CASSVGQGGMNTEAFF.

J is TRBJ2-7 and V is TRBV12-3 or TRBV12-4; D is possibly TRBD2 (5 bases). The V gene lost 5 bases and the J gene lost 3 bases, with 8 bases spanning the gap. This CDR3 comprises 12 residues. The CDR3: CASSPGGYEQYF. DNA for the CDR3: TGTGCCAGCAGTCCTGGAGGCTACGAGCAGTACTTC.

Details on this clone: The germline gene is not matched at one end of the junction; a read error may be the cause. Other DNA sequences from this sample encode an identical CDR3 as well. Here the CDR3 DNA reads TGCAGTGCTAGTAAGGTCGTAGCTTCTGAAGCCTTCTTT. Translation: CSASKVVASEAFF. V usage is TRBV20-1 and J usage is TRBJ1-1; no definite D call. The CDR3 has 13 amino acids. The germline V gene encodes CDR1 DFQATT and CDR2 SNEGSKA (reference sequence).

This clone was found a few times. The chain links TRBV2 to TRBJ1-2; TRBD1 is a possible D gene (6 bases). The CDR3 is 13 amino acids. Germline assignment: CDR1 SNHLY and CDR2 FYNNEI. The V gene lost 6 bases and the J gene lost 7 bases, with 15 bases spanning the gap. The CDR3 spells CASRLGGPGGYTF. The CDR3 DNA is TGTGCCAGCAGGCTGGGGGGGCCGGGTGGCTACACCTTC.

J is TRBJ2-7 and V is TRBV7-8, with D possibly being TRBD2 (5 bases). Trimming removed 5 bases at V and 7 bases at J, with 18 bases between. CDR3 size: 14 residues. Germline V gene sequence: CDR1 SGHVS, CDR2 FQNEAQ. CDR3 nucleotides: TGTGCCAGCAGCCCCCTTGAGACCCGGGGAGAGCAGTACTTC. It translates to CASSPLETRGEQYF.

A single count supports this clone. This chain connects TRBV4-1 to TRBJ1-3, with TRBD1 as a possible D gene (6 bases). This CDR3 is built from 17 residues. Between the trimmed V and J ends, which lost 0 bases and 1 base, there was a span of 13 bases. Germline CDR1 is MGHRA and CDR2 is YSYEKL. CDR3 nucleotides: TGCGCCAGCAGCCAAGATGGGCTAACAGGGTCTGGAAACACCATATATTTT. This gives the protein CASSQDGLTGSGNTIYF.

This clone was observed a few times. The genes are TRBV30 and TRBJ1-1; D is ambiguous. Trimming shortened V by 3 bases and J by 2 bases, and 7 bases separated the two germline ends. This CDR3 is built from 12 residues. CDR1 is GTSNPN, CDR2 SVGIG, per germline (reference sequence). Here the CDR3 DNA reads TGTGCCTGGAGGAACAGAAACACTGAAGCTTTCTTT. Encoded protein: CAWRNRNTEAFF. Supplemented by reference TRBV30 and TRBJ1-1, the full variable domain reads SQTIHQWPATLVQPVGSPLSLECTVEGTSNPNLYWYRQAAGRGLQLLFYSVGIGQISSEVPQNLSASRPQDRQFILSSKKLLLSDSGFYLCAWRNRNTEAFFGQGTRLTVV.

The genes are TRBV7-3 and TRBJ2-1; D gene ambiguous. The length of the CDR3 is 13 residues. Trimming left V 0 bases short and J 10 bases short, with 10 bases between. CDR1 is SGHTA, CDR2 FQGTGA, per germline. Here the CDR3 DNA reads TGTGCCAGCAGCTTAACTGGGGAAGACGAGCAGTTCTTC. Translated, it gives CASSLTGEDEQFF.

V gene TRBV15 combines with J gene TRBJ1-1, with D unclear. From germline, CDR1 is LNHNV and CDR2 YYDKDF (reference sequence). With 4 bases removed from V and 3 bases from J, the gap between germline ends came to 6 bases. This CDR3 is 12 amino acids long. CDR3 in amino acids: CATSKEDTEAFF. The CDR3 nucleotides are TGTGCCACCAGCAAGGAGGACACTGAAGCTTTCTTT.

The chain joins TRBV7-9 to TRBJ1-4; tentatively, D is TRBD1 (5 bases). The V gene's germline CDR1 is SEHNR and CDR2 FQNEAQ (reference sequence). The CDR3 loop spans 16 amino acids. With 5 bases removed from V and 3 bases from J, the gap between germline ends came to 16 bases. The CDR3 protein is CASSPPTAGANEKLFF. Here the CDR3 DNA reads TGTGCCAGCAGCCCCCCCACCGCGGGGGCTAATGAAAAACTGTTTTTT.